This T cell receptor (beta chain) was found in a study of T cell responses to AZD1222 COVID-19 vaccine. Overall study findings and caveats: Spike was spanned by vaccine-associated CD4 TCRs, which were dominant at 160-218 and 743-854. No day 14 peak samples; only post-peak repertoires were characterized.

About this clone itself: Its cognate antigen is unknown.

Sequencing was performed with immunoSEQ multiplex PCR; in TCRdb, only in-frame clones are kept and a portion is missing. The table lists some 80,000 clones, roughly nine tenths of them singletons, with about 3.1% in the top ten. The input for sequencing was peripheral blood, taken 28 days after the second AZD1222 dose. The TCR originated in an adult who received the AZD1222 COVID-19 vaccine.

The CDR3 DNA sequence: TGTGCCAGCAGCCTCCAGCGGACTAGCGGGACCTACAATGAGCAGTTCTTC. It codes for CASSLQRTSGTYNEQFF. The genes are TRBV7-8 and TRBJ2-1, with TRBD2 matching over 12 bases. The CDR3 consists of 17 residues. The J segment lost 2 bases and the V segment lost 5 bases, leaving 7 bases of the junction unmatched. Germline CDR1 and CDR2: SGHVS and FQNEAQ.